This entry concerns a single TCR beta chain. What it recognizes is unknown. Gene names and germline match the mouse. The CDR3 extends 1 residue past the end of the read, so its final part is completed from the germline J gene. TCRdb's table, derived via immunoSEQ multiplex PCR, lists solely in-frame clones and lacks some. The sample lists 7,500 to 8,500 clones, around 33% seen once, with under 4% in the top ten. The CDR3 consists of 14 residues. In germline, CDR1 is KGHTA, CDR2 FQNQQP. This entry belongs to a study of tissue T cells after allogeneic stem cell transplantation. General study results and limits: Shared clones across patients were few; motif clustering revealed tissue-specific shared signatures.

This sample's time point: mouse harvest day 14 after allogeneic transplant. Each mouse received 10^7 T-cell-depleted marrow cells plus 10^6 splenic CD5+ T cells by tail vein. Sequenced sample: skin. The rearrangement joins TRBV23 to TRBJ2-4; the DNA was not compared with TRBD2, the D call given in the table. This TCR was recovered from a female BALB/c mouse given C57BL/6 T cells with graft-versus-host disease after an allogeneic hematopoietic cell transplant. CDR3 sequence: CSSSQTGSQNTLYF. CDR3 DNA, as far as it was read: TGCTCCAGCAGTCAAACTGGGAGTCAAAACACCTTGTAC.